Below, 25 T cell receptor beta chains from the same sample are listed, as sequenced in a study of OX40 agonist ivuxolimab in advanced cancers. Assay used: immunoSEQ multiplex PCR; TCRdb lists only in-frame clones, some missing. The data contain over 65,000 clones, around 85% of them seen just once; the ten biggest clones take up approximately 2.2%. Sequencing used CD4+ or CD8+ T cells sorted from blood, obtained in a trial of the OX40 agonist ivuxolimab. Source of these receptors: an adult with an advanced solid tumor such as melanoma, head and neck, liver or kidney cancer.

This clone was seen just once. This chain connects TRBV2 to TRBJ2-5; possible D gene TRBD1, 6 bases. The CDR3 is 15 residues long. Trimming took 3 bases from V and 7 from J, leaving 18 bases between them. CDR1 and CDR2 (germline): SNHLY, FYNNEI. The CDR3 here is CASSDAALEGGTQYF. In DNA form, the CDR3 reads TGTGCCAGCAGTGATGCCGCTCTAGAAGGGGGGACCCAGTACTTC. The full variable domain, completed using reference TRBV2 and TRBJ2-5, is EPEVTQTPSHQVTQMGQEVILRCVPISNHLYFYWYRQILGQKVEFLVSFYNNEISEKSEIFDDQFSVERPDGSNFTLKIRSTKLEDSAMYFCASSDAALEGGTQYFGPGTRLLVL.

The chain joins TRBV7-2 to TRBJ2-1; 9 bases are a match to TRBD2. In germline, CDR1 is SGHTA, CDR2 FQGNSA. The V segment lost 4 bases and the J segment 4 bases; nucleotides outside the gene matches: 2. CDR3 length equals 14 residues. CDR3: CASSYLAGYNEQFF. CDR3 in DNA: TGTGCCAGCAGCTATCTAGCGGGGTACAATGAGCAGTTCTTC.

The rearrangement uses TRBV6-6 and TRBJ1-6; a weak D match, TRBD1 (6 bases). Trimming took off 0 bases at V and 10 bases at J, with 10 bases between the two ends. The CDR3 totals 14 residues. The germline CDR1 and CDR2 sequences are MNHNY and SVGAGI (reference sequence). The CDR3 coding sequence is TGTGCCAGCAGTTACTCCTCGACAGGATCACCCCTCCACTTT. Its translation: CASSYSSTGSPLHF.

The rearrangement uses TRBV7-9 and TRBJ2-3; D remains unclear. The V gene lost 7 bases and the J gene lost 2 bases, with 13 bases spanning the gap. The germline gives CDR1 SEHNR, CDR2 FQNEAQ (reference sequence). CDR3 length: 14 residues. The CDR3 spells CASTLSGSTDTQYF. CDR3 sequence (DNA): TGTGCCAGCACCCTTTCGGGTTCCACAGATACGCAGTATTTT.

The V and J genes are TRBV5-4 and TRBJ2-7; 8 bases fit TRBD2. The CDR3 contains 16 residues. Germline CDR1 SGHNT, CDR2 YYREEE (reference sequence). Trimming at V came to 4 bases and at J to 6 bases, leaving 15 bases not matched to a gene. The chain's CDR3 is CASSPPGGGPNSEQYF. CDR3 nucleotide sequence: TGTGCCAGCAGCCCCCCGGGCGGGGGGCCTAACTCCGAGCAGTACTTC.

The V gene is TRBV18, the J gene TRBJ2-3, with 12 bases lining up with TRBD2. CDR1 is KGHSH, CDR2 LQKENI, per germline. The CDR3 runs to 15 residues. The ends lost 6 bases at V and 3 bases at J; junction bases unmatched: 4. The CDR3 DNA follows: TGTGCCAGCTCGTCGACTAGCGGGGGAACAGATACGCAGTATTTT. This translates into CASSSTSGGTDTQYF.

This chain uses TRBV27 with TRBJ1-4; D gene ambiguous. This CDR3 is built from 13 residues. Germline CDR1 MNHEY, CDR2 SMNVEV (reference sequence). V lost 3 bases and J 4 bases, leaving 6 bases between the germline ends. In nucleotides, the CDR3 is TGTGCCAGCAGTTTTCAGGTTAATGAAAAACTGTTTTTT. This encodes CASSFQVNEKLFF.

This clone has more than one count but fewer than ten. Here the CDR3 reads CASSQLWIGSPLHF. The CDR3 bases are TGTGCCAGCAGCCAACTTTGGATCGGTTCACCCCTCCACTTT. J is TRBJ1-6 and V is TRBV11-1; D ambiguous. Germline-derived CDR1 and CDR2 are SGHAT and FQDESV (reference sequence). V was pared by 5 bases and J by 9 bases, with 14 bases between. This CDR3 has 14 amino acids.

The rearrangement uses TRBV7-7 and TRBJ2-2; D is possibly TRBD2 (6 bases). The CDR3 length is 15 residues. Trimming stripped 0 bases from V and 11 bases from J, with 16 bases between. CDR1 is SSHAT and CDR2 is FNYEAQ in the germline V gene (reference sequence). Here the CDR3 reads CASSLAGTSAGELFF. In DNA, the CDR3 is TGTGCCAGCAGCTTAGCGGGGACCTCAGCGGGCGAGCTGTTTTTT.

The chain carries TRBV7-9 and TRBJ1-1, with D perhaps matching TRBD1 (5 bases). V dropped 4 bases and J dropped 0 bases, with 9 bases sitting between them. The CDR3 has 14 residues. Germline CDR1 and CDR2: SEHNR and FQNEAQ (reference sequence). CDR3 nucleotides: TGTGCCAGCAGCTCACAGGTCATGAACACTGAAGCTTTCTTT. It translates to CASSSQVMNTEAFF. Supplemented by reference TRBV7-9 and TRBJ1-1, the full variable domain reads DTGVSQNPRHKITKRGQNVTFRCDPISEHNRLYWYRQTLGQGPEFLTYFQNEAQLEKSRLLSDRFSAERPKGSFSTLEIQRTEQGDSAMYLCASSSQVMNTEAFFGQGTRLTVV.

About this clone itself: The conserved final phenylalanine or tryptophan is absent from the CDR3, which likely points to a read error. The chain combines TRBV5-1 with TRBJ2-7; tentative D call: TRBD1 (5 bases). With 3 bases removed from V and 7 bases from J, the gap between germline ends came to 17 bases. CDR1 is SGHRS and CDR2 is YFSETQ in the germline V gene. CDR3 length: 14 residues. The CDR3 region has the DNA TGCGCCAGCAGCTATCTGGACACCTCCGGAGAGCAGTACCTC. Encoded protein: CASSYLDTSGEQYL.

The rearrangement joins TRBV20-1 to TRBJ2-5; D unresolved. Germline V gene sequence: CDR1 DFQATT, CDR2 SNEGSKA (reference sequence). The CDR3 runs 10 residues. V dropped 8 bases and J dropped 7 bases, with 11 bases sitting between them. CDR3 protein: CSPLGATQYF. CDR3 nucleotide sequence: TGCAGTCCTTTAGGAGCGACCCAGTACTTC.

The chain joins TRBV7-8 to TRBJ2-3, with 13 bases lining up with TRBD2. Unmatched junction bases numbered 6, after V lost 4 bases and J lost 2 bases. Germline assignment: CDR1 SGHVS and CDR2 FQNEAQ. This CDR3 region has 17 residues. CDR3 sequence: CASSSKGLAGNTDTQYF. The DNA for the CDR3 is TGTGCCAGCAGCTCTAAGGGACTAGCGGGAAACACAGATACGCAGTATTTT.

This chain joins TRBV7-9 and TRBJ2-7; no reliable D call. Per germline, CDR1 SEHNR and CDR2 FQNEAQ (reference sequence). The CDR3 is 17 residues long. Trimming removed 5 bases at V and 2 bases at J, with 22 bases between. CDR3 region: CASSLVTSRQITYEQYF. The CDR3 coding sequence is TGTGCCAGCAGCCTAGTTACCTCCAGGCAAATAACCTACGAGCAGTACTTC.

V is TRBV7-8 and J is TRBJ1-5, with 11 bases matching TRBD1. The germline V gene encodes CDR1 SGHVS and CDR2 FQNEAQ. After removal of 5 bases from V and 7 bases from J, the junction contained 10 bases not matched to a gene. The CDR3 runs to 16 residues. CDR3 residues: CASSLRDRGIRQPQHF. The CDR3 DNA reads TGTGCCAGCAGCCTCCGGGACAGGGGGATTAGGCAGCCCCAGCATTTT.

The rearrangement links TRBV19 to TRBJ2-1, with TRBD2 matching 7 bases. With V trimmed by 1 base and J by 2 bases, 2 bases remained unmatched. The length of the CDR3 is 15 residues. Germline V gene sequence: CDR1 LNHDA, CDR2 SQIVND (reference sequence). The CDR3, as DNA: TGTGCCAGTAGTATAGGGGGGGGACCCTACAATGAGCAGTTCTTC. Amino acid sequence: CASSIGGGPYNEQFF. The full variable domain, with the rest looked up from reference TRBV19 and TRBJ2-1, is DGGITQSPKYLFRKEGQNVTLSCEQNLNHDAMYWYRQDPGQGLRLIYYSQIVNDFQKGDIAEGYSVSREKKESFPLTVTSAQKNPTAFYLCASSIGGGPYNEQFFGPGTRLTVL.

The chain uses TRBV9 and TRBJ2-1, with TRBD2 matching over 8 bases. The CDR3 totals 20 residues. Trimming removed 4 bases from V and 7 bases from J; junction bases left unmatched: 25. Germline loops: CDR1 SGDLS, CDR2 YYNGEE. This CDR3 is CASSLAGTRLGRTARNEQFF. The CDR3 DNA follows: TGTGCCAGCAGCTTAGCCGGGACTAGGCTAGGAAGAACTGCTAGGAATGAGCAGTTCTTC.

This clone was observed a few times. The gene calls are TRBV2 and TRBJ1-2, with TRBD1 matching over 8 bases. Germline V gene lookup returns CDR1 SNHLY and CDR2 FYNNEI. CDR3 length: 14 amino acids. The trim removed 5 bases at V and 0 bases at J, leaving 2 bases unmatched. CDR3 loop: CASSWTGTNYGYTF. DNA of the CDR3: TGTGCCAGCAGTTGGACAGGGACTAACTATGGCTACACCTTC.

The V gene is TRBV5-1, the J gene TRBJ1-1; D not certain. The CDR3 has 17 residues. Germline CDR1 SGHRS, CDR2 YFSETQ. Between the trimmed V and J ends, which lost 0 bases and 6 bases, there was a span of 21 bases. The CDR3 sequence: CASSLVAQRMSSPEAFF. The CDR3 DNA reads TGCGCCAGCAGCTTGGTTGCCCAGAGGATGAGTTCACCTGAAGCTTTCTTT.

The chain carries TRBV4-2 and TRBJ2-7, with TRBD1 identical over 8 bases. The CDR3 loop spans 14 amino acids. V was clipped by 5 bases and J by 0 bases; unmatched bases: 3. Per the germline V gene, CDR1 is LGHNA and CDR2 is YNFKEQ. CDR3 sequence reads: CASSAGTGSYEQYF. For the CDR3, the DNA is TGTGCCAGCAGCGCCGGGACAGGCTCCTACGAGCAGTACTTC.

The chain joins TRBV5-1 to TRBJ1-1; D is unclear. Trimming took 3 bases from V and 1 from J, leaving 16 bases between them. The CDR3 has 16 residues. Germline-derived CDR1 and CDR2 are SGHRS and YFSETQ. CDR3: CASSSADDFANTEAFF. The DNA of the CDR3 is TGCGCCAGCAGCTCAGCCGACGATTTTGCGAACACTGAAGCTTTCTTT.

The V call is TRBV5-4, the J call TRBJ1-5, with 10 bases aligning to TRBD1. The germline CDR1 and CDR2 sequences are SGHNT and YYREEE (reference sequence). The V gene end was trimmed by 4 bases and the J gene end by 3 bases; junction bases not matched to a gene: 4. CDR3 length: 15 amino acids. CDR3 in amino acids: CASSPGQGYNQPQHF. The CDR3 coding sequence is TGTGCCAGCAGCCCGGGACAGGGGTACAATCAGCCCCAGCATTTT.

This clone was observed a handful of times. The chain has TRBV12-5 and TRBJ2-5; possible D gene TRBD2, 6 bases. The germline V gene has CDR1 LGHNT and CDR2 FRNRAP. This CDR3 contains 13 residues. Trimming stripped 6 bases from V and 1 base from J, with 9 bases between. The chain's CDR3 is CASGRDFQETQYF. DNA of the CDR3: TGTGCTAGTGGCAGGGACTTCCAAGAGACCCAGTACTTC.

This clone was recorded a few times. This chain links TRBV18 with TRBJ1-1, with 8 bases identical to TRBD1. Per the germline V gene, CDR1 is KGHSH and CDR2 is LQKENI. This CDR3 region has 15 residues. With 3 bases clipped from V and 1 base from J, the junction kept 4 bases outside the gene matches. CDR3 nucleotides: TGTGCCAGCTCACCCTTGGGACAGGCGAACACTGAAGCTTTCTTT. Translation: CASSPLGQANTEAFF.

This clone was seen only once. The chain joins TRBV9 to TRBJ2-5; D unclear. The ends were cut back, 7 bases at V and 10 bases at J, with 20 bases in the middle. The CDR3 loop spans 13 amino acids. In germline, CDR1 is SGDLS, CDR2 YYNGEE. CDR3 residues: CASGRQMWNSQYF. Written as DNA, the CDR3 is TGTGCCAGCGGCCGTCAAATGTGGAACAGCCAGTACTTC.